The 25 T cell receptor beta chains in this list originate from one sample, sequenced in a study of blood T cell repertoires in COVID-19. The table came from immunoSEQ multiplex PCR; TCRdb's copy has only in-frame clones and leaves some out. This sample carries around 270,000 clones, roughly 85% of them seen once, and the ten largest clones take about 4.1%. The sample consisted of PBMCs or T cells enriched from blood (not recorded which). The receptors were sampled from a woman aged 25 to 39 who had recovered from COVID-19.

This chain connects TRBV9 to TRBJ2-7, with D perhaps matching TRBD2 (5 bases). V lost 5 bases and J 2 bases, leaving 17 bases between the germline ends. This CDR3 contains 15 residues. CDR1 is SGDLS, CDR2 YYNGEE, per germline. The CDR3 region has the DNA TGTGCCAGCAGTCCCGACGGAGGATGGGCCTACGAGCAGTACTTC. It encodes CASSPDGGWAYEQYF. The variable domain in full, completed from reference TRBV9 and TRBJ2-7, reads DSGVTQTPKHLITATGQRVTLRCSPRSGDLSVYWYQQSLDQGLQFLIQYYNGEERAKGNILERFSAQQFPDLHSELNLSSLELGDSALYFCASSPDGGWAYEQYFGPGTRLTVT.

This clone has just one count. The chain recombines TRBV2 with TRBJ1-1, with 8 bases identical to TRBD1. Germline V gene sequence: CDR1 SNHLY, CDR2 FYNNEI. This CDR3 is 16 amino acids long. Germline trimming cut 7 bases from V and 0 bases from J; bases unmatched to any gene: 10. The CDR3 reads CASMLMWGQVNTEAFF. CDR3 nucleotides: TGTGCCAGCATGTTGATGTGGGGACAGGTGAACACTGAAGCTTTCTTT.

This clone has only one observation. This sequence joins TRBV15 and TRBJ2-3; 9 nucleotides match TRBD2. This CDR3 has 17 amino acids. The ends lost 2 bases at V and 0 bases at J; junction bases unmatched: 6. Looked up from germline, CDR1 is LNHNV and CDR2 is YYDKDF (reference sequence). DNA for the CDR3: TGTGCCACCAGCAGAAACCTAGCGGGAAGTAGCACAGATACGCAGTATTTT. This sequence encodes CATSRNLAGSSTDTQYF.

The rearrangement uses TRBV2 and TRBJ1-5; 7 bases are shared with TRBD1. In germline, CDR1 is SNHLY, CDR2 FYNNEI. This CDR3 comprises 14 residues. V trimming: 6 bases; J trimming: 6 bases; junction bases outside the gene matches: 8. For the CDR3, the DNA is TGTGCCAGCAGAGAACAGGGGATAAGTCAGCCCCAGCATTTT. Translated: CASREQGISQPQHF. The complete variable domain, with remaining parts taken from reference TRBV2 and TRBJ1-5, reads EPEVTQTPSHQVTQMGQEVILRCVPISNHLYFYWYRQILGQKVEFLVSFYNNEISEKSEIFDDQFSVERPDGSNFTLKIRSTKLEDSAMYFCASREQGISQPQHFGDGTRLSIL.

V usage is TRBV25-1 and J usage is TRBJ2-1; D ambiguous. The CDR3 contains 17 residues. V was trimmed by 5 bases and J by 0 bases, leaving 17 bases between them. The V gene's germline CDR1 is MGHDK and CDR2 SYGVNS. CDR3 sequence reads: CASSSSGGGSSYNEQFF. In nucleotides, the CDR3 is TGTGCCAGCAGTTCGTCCGGTGGCGGAAGCTCCTACAATGAGCAGTTCTTC.

J is TRBJ1-1 and V is TRBV7-2; no definite D call. V was pared by 2 bases and J by 10 bases, with 14 bases between. CDR1 is SGHTA, CDR2 FQGNSA, per germline. The CDR3 is 13 residues long. DNA of the CDR3: TGTGCCAGCAGCTTAACGCGGCATCGGGGAGCTTTCTTT. This sequence encodes CASSLTRHRGAFF.

The rearrangement joins TRBV5-1 to TRBJ2-5; TRBD2 aligns across 7 bases. The V gene's germline CDR1 is SGHRS and CDR2 YFSETQ. This CDR3 spans 17 amino acids. J gave up 2 bases and V 0 bases, and 10 bases lay outside the gene matches. The CDR3 loop reads CASSLDVPSGFQETQYF. CDR3 nucleotide sequence: TGCGCCAGCAGCTTGGATGTTCCTAGCGGCTTTCAAGAGACCCAGTACTTC.

This chain connects TRBV6-5 to TRBJ1-1; D is ambiguous. The V and J ends lost 2 bases and 1 base respectively, with 8 bases between them. This CDR3 region has 14 residues. Germline V gene lookup returns CDR1 MNHEY and CDR2 SVGAGI. The CDR3 is CASSYLFGNTEAFF. CDR3 coding DNA: TGTGCCAGCAGTTACCTATTTGGGAACACTGAAGCTTTCTTT.

The table lists this clone with a few counts. The chain employs TRBV9 and TRBJ2-6, with D tentatively TRBD2 (6 bases). This CDR3 spans 22 amino acids. Germline V gives CDR1 SGDLS, CDR2 YYNGEE. Trimming shortened V by 3 bases and J by 0 bases, and 28 bases separated the two germline ends. The CDR3 loop is CASSGRGPGTLGPSSGANVLTF. As DNA, the CDR3 is TGTGCCAGCAGCGGGAGAGGTCCAGGGACTCTGGGCCCCAGCTCTGGGGCCAACGTCCTGACTTTC.

The rearrangement joins TRBV10-1 to TRBJ2-5; TRBD1 might be the D (5 bases). Between the trimmed V and J ends, which lost 2 bases and 3 bases, there was a span of 16 bases. Germline V gene data show CDR1 as WNHNN and CDR2 as SYGVQD (reference sequence). CDR3 length: 16 residues. The CDR3 reads CASSEVGTGRKETQYF. The CDR3 bases are TGCGCCAGCAGTGAGGTTGGAACAGGCAGGAAAGAGACCCAGTACTTC.

This clone was observed a single time. This chain links TRBV30 with TRBJ1-1, with 7 bases identical to TRBD1. Losses at the gene ends were 4 bases for V and 0 bases for J; bases not matched to a gene: 11. Germline values: CDR1 GTSNPN, CDR2 SVGIG (reference sequence). The length of the CDR3 is 16 residues. For the CDR3, the DNA is TGTGCCTGGATCCTATCGGACAGGCTAATGAACACTGAAGCTTTCTTT. Translation gives CAWILSDRLMNTEAFF.

This clone showed up just once. The V call is TRBV7-9, the J call TRBJ1-1, with a weak D call TRBD1 (5 bases). V dropped 2 bases and J dropped 1 base, with 17 bases sitting between them. CDR1 SEHNR and CDR2 FQNEAQ come from the germline V gene (reference sequence). The CDR3 loop spans 17 amino acids. CDR3 loop: CASSLSPFGGRNTEAFF. DNA for the CDR3: TGTGCCAGCAGCTTATCCCCCTTCGGGGGGAGGAACACTGAAGCTTTCTTT.

This chain links TRBV5-1 with TRBJ2-2; TRBD1 matches at 8 bases. CDR1 is SGHRS, CDR2 YFSETQ, per germline. V lost 2 bases to trimming and J lost 6 bases; unmatched junction nucleotides: 12. The CDR3 sequence is 17 residues long. The CDR3 is CASSLSPGTGLSGELFF. The DNA for the CDR3 is TGCGCCAGCAGCTTAAGCCCCGGGACAGGTCTTTCCGGGGAGCTGTTTTTT.

The chain recombines TRBV5-1 with TRBJ2-3; 9 nucleotides match TRBD2. In germline, CDR1 is SGHRS, CDR2 YFSETQ. Trimming removed 3 bases from V and 7 bases from J; junction bases left unmatched: 9. This CDR3 is built from 15 residues. The CDR3 DNA reads TGCGCCAGCAGCTCCTCGCTAGCGGGGCTGAATACGCAGTATTTT. This sequence encodes CASSSSLAGLNTQYF.

The chain links TRBV19 to TRBJ2-4, with TRBD2 matching over 10 bases. J was trimmed by 7 bases and V by 6 bases; bases with no gene match: 12. Germline CDR1 reads LNHDA; CDR2 reads SQIVND (reference sequence). The CDR3 runs 16 residues. CDR3 nucleotide sequence: TGTGCCAGTAGGGGGGCTAGCGGGAGAAGGTCGAACATTCAGTACTTC. Its translation: CASRGASGRRSNIQYF.

This chain connects TRBV6-5 to TRBJ1-1, with 8 bases fitting TRBD1. Trimming cost V 6 bases and J 6 bases; bases outside gene matches: 9. The V gene's germline CDR1 is MNHEY and CDR2 SVGAGI. CDR3 length equals 14 residues. CDR3 in amino acids: CASRSDRATSEAFF. The CDR3, as DNA: TGTGCCAGCAGGTCGGACAGGGCAACGTCTGAAGCTTTCTTT.

The J gene is TRBJ2-7, the V gene TRBV20-1; TRBD2 agrees at 7 bases. The ends lost 3 bases at V and 6 bases at J; junction bases unmatched: 11. There are 14 residues in the CDR3. CDR1 and CDR2 from the germline V gene are DFQATT and SNEGSKA (reference sequence). Here the CDR3 DNA reads TGCAGTGCTAGTATCCCGGGGAGGGACGGCGAGCAGTACTTC. Amino acid sequence: CSASIPGRDGEQYF.

The chain has TRBV27 and TRBJ2-2; 10 nucleotides match TRBD2. CDR1 and CDR2 (germline): MNHEY, SMNVEV (reference sequence). Trimming at V came to 5 bases and at J to 7 bases, leaving 13 bases not matched to a gene. The CDR3 extends over 17 amino acids. The CDR3 reads CASSPRLSGRALGELFF. The DNA of the CDR3 is TGTGCCAGCAGTCCCCGTTTGAGCGGGAGGGCCCTCGGGGAGCTGTTTTTT.

This chain connects TRBV28 to TRBJ1-1; possibly TRBD1 for D (6 bases). The germline V gene has CDR1 MDHEN and CDR2 SYDVKM. The CDR3 runs to 15 residues. The V end lost 6 bases, the J end lost 0 bases, and 14 bases lay between the germline ends. CDR3 in amino acids: CASRFYRVMNTEAFF. CDR3 in DNA: TGTGCCAGCAGATTCTACAGGGTTATGAACACTGAAGCTTTCTTT.

J is TRBJ1-5 and V is TRBV19; D is ambiguous. Trimming stripped 5 bases from V and 3 bases from J, with 11 bases between. The CDR3 loop spans 14 amino acids. CDR1 is LNHDA and CDR2 is SQIVND in the germline V gene (reference sequence). The CDR3 here is CASSPDKFNQPQHF. CDR3 nucleotide sequence: TGTGCCAGTAGTCCCGACAAATTCAATCAGCCCCAGCATTTT.

This clone appeared a single time. The rearrangement links TRBV7-7 to TRBJ2-1, with 14 bases lining up with TRBD2. Germline CDR1 reads SSHAT; CDR2 reads FNYEAQ (reference sequence). This CDR3 comprises 15 residues. After removal of 5 bases from V and 7 bases from J, the junction contained 4 bases not matched to a gene. In DNA, the CDR3 is TGTGCCAGCAGCACCGGACTAGCGGGAGGTAATGAGCAGTTCTTC. Encoded protein: CASSTGLAGGNEQFF.

This clone has just one count. V is TRBV19 and J is TRBJ2-2; D is unresolved. From germline, CDR1 is LNHDA and CDR2 SQIVND (reference sequence). The length of the CDR3 is 15 residues. V lost 7 bases, J lost 0 bases, and 12 bases lay in between. CDR3 nucleotide sequence: TGTGCCAGTACGTTTTCCGGAGCGAACACCGGGGAGCTGTTTTTT. Its protein is CASTFSGANTGELFF.

V is TRBV7-8 and J is TRBJ1-6; TRBD1 is a possible D gene (5 bases). The CDR3 consists of 15 residues. With 0 bases removed from V and 11 bases from J, the gap between germline ends came to 14 bases. In germline, CDR1 is SGHVS, CDR2 FQNEAQ. Here the CDR3 DNA reads TGTGCCAGCAGCTTAGCCTCCTATGGGGGGACACCCCTCCACTTT. This translates into CASSLASYGGTPLHF. The variable domain in full, with the rest retrieved from reference TRBV7-8 and TRBJ1-6, is GAGVSQSPRYKVAKRGQDVALRCDPISGHVSLFWYQQALGQGPEFLTYFQNEAQLDKSGLPSDRFFAERPEGSVSTLKIQRTQQEDSAVYLCASSLASYGGTPLHFGNGTRLTVT.

V gene TRBV5-4 combines with J gene TRBJ2-5; 7 bases are a match to TRBD1. CDR1 and CDR2 (germline): SGHNT, YYREEE (reference sequence). This CDR3 has 14 amino acids. The J segment lost 3 bases and the V segment lost 3 bases, leaving 5 bases of the junction unmatched. The CDR3 nucleotides read TGTGCCAGCAGCTCCGGGACAGCTAAAGAGACCCAGTACTTC. It codes for CASSSGTAKETQYF.

This rearrangement joins TRBV28 to TRBJ1-5, with a possible D match to TRBD1 (5 bases). Germline V CDR1 and CDR2: MDHEN, SYDVKM. The CDR3 loop spans 15 amino acids. The ends were cut back, 11 bases at V and 1 base at J, with 18 bases in the middle. The CDR3 DNA follows: TGTGCCGGACCCGATGGAGGGGAAAGCAATCAGCCCCAGCATTTT. This gives the protein CAGPDGGESNQPQHF.